This TCR beta chain was sequenced during a study of T-cell reconstitution after alpha-beta-depleted transplantation in children. Germline V gene data show CDR1 as MNHEY and CDR2 as SMNVEV (reference sequence). The V end lost 4 bases, the J end lost 7 bases, and 26 bases lay between the germline ends. This CDR3 has 18 amino acids. Unique molecular identifiers were incorporated during preparation of the TCRbeta library. TCRdb reanalysed the PCR reads using MiXCR and keeps one entry per CDR3 protein. The sample lists about 500,000 distinct CDR3 sequences, roughly 33% seen once, with 2% to 2.5% in the top ten.

The receptor was derived from a human donor who donated a stem cell graft to a child with aplastic anemia. Sequenced here: PBMCs from the stem cell graft donor, sampled from the stem cell graft. The chain is built from TRBV27 and TRBJ2-1, with TRBD2 as a possible D gene (6 bases). In nucleotides, the CDR3 is TGTGCCAGCAGTTCAGCCGCGGGGCGACCGTCTAGCTTTAATGAGCAGTTCTTC. It codes for CASSSAAGRPSSFNEQFF.